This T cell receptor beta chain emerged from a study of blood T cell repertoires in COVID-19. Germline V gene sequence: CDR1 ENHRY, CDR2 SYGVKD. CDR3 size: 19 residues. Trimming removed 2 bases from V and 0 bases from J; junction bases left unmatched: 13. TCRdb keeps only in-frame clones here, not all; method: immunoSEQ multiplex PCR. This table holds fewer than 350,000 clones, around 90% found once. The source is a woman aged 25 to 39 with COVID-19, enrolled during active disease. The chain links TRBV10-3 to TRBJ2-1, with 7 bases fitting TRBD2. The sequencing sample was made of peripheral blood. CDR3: CAISERSGTIPSSYNEQFF. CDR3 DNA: TGTGCCATCAGTGAGCGCAGCGGGACTATACCGAGCTCCTACAATGAGCAGTTCTTC.